This T cell receptor beta chain was obtained from a study of blood T cell repertoires in COVID-19. Across the whole study: The samples span acute and convalescent COVID-19 from the United States, Italy and Spain. From T cells, B-cell-depleted T cells, or PBMCs came the material, which was cDNA or gDNA.

Under the authors' procedure: Amplified reference gene primers provided the basis for estimating nucleated cell counts. Sequenced by immunoSEQ multiplex PCR; TCRdb stores in-frame clones only, minus some. Clone size and the V and J calls come from that table; the DNA yielded D and trimming. The sample consists of about 87,000 clones, around 87% of them appearing once. This CDR3 is built from 13 residues. CDR1 is MNHEY and CDR2 is SVGEGT in the germline V gene. V lost 5 bases, J lost 6 bases, and 10 bases lay in between. Material: peripheral blood. This sequence was found in a man aged 40-49 years with acute or convalescent COVID-19. The chain couples TRBV6-2 or TRBV6-3 to TRBJ2-2; D is ambiguous. As DNA, the CDR3 is TGTGCCAGCAGTCTAAAGTTTGCCGGGGAGCTGTTTTTT. Translating gives CASSLKFAGELFF.